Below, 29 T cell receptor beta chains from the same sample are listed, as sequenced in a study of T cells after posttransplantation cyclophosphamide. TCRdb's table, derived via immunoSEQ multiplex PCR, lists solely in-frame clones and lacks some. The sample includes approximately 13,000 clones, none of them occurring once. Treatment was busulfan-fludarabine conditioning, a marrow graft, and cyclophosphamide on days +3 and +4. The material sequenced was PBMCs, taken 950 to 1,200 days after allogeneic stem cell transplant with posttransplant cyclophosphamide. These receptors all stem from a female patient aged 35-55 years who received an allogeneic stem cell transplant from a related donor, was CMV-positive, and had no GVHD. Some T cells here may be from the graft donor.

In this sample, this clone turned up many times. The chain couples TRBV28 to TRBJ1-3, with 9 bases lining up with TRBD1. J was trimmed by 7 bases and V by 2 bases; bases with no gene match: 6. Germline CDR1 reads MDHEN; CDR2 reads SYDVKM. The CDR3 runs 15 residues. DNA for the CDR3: TGTGCCAGCAGTTTAACCGGACAGGGGTCGAACACCATATATTTT. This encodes CASSLTGQGSNTIYF.

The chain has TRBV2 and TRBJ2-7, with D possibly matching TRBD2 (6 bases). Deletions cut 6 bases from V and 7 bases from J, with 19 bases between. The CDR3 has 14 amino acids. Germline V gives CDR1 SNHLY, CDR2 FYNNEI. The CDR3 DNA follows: TGTGCCAGCAGGAAGGGGACTTCTGGTGAAGAGCAGTACTTC. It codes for CASRKGTSGEEQYF.

The CDR3 reads CASSLVAGGAEDTQYF. Here the CDR3 DNA reads TGCGCCAGCAGCTTGGTGGCGGGGGGAGCTGAAGATACGCAGTATTTT. The chain carries TRBV5-1 and TRBJ2-3, with 8 bases aligning to TRBD2. V was pared by 0 bases and J by 5 bases, with 8 bases of the junction left unmatched. The CDR3 extends over 16 amino acids. CDR1 and CDR2 from the germline V gene are SGHRS and YFSETQ.

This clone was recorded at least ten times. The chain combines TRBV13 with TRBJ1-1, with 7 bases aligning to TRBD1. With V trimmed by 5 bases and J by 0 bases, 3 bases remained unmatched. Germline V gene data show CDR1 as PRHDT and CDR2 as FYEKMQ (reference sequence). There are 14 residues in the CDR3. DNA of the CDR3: TGTGCCAGCAGCCATGGACAGGTGAACACTGAAGCTTTCTTT. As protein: CASSHGQVNTEAFF. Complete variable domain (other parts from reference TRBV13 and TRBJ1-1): AAGVIQSPRHLIKEKRETATLKCYPIPRHDTVYWYQQGPGQDPQFLISFYEKMQSDKGSIPDRFSAQQFSDYHSELNMSSLELGDSALYFCASSHGQVNTEAFFGQGTRLTVV.

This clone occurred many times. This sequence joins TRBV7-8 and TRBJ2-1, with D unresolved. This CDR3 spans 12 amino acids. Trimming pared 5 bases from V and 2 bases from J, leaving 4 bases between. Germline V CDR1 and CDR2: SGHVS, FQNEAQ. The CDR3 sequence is CASSLPYNEQFF. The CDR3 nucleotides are TGTGCCAGCAGCCTCCCCTACAATGAGCAGTTCTTC.

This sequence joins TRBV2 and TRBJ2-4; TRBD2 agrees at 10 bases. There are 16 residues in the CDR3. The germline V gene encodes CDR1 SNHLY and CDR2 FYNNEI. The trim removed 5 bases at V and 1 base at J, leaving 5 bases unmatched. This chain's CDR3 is CASSIAGGMAKNIQYF. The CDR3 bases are TGTGCCAGCAGTATAGCGGGGGGAATGGCCAAAAACATTCAGTACTTC.

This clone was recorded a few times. The CDR3 nucleotides read TGTGCCAGCACTACGGGACAGGGGGGGCTTTCCTACGAGCAGTACTTC. Protein product: CASTTGQGGLSYEQYF. The V gene is TRBV28, the J gene TRBJ2-7; 11 bases are shared with TRBD1. Trimming cost V 7 bases and J 1 base; bases outside gene matches: 9. The CDR3 length is 16 residues. Germline CDR1 is MDHEN and CDR2 is SYDVKM. The complete variable domain, with remaining parts taken from reference TRBV28 and TRBJ2-7, reads DVKVTQSSRYLVKRTGEKVFLECVQDMDHENMFWYRQDPGLGLRLIYFSYDVKMKEKGDIPEGYSVSREKKERFSLILESASTNQTSMYLCASTTGQGGLSYEQYFGPGTRLTVT.

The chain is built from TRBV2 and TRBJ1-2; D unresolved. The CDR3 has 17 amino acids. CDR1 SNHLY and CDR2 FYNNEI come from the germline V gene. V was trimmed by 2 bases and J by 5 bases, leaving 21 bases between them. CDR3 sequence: CASSESRRAGRGYGYTF. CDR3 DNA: TGTGCCAGCAGTGAAAGCCGGCGGGCAGGACGGGGTTATGGCTACACCTTC.

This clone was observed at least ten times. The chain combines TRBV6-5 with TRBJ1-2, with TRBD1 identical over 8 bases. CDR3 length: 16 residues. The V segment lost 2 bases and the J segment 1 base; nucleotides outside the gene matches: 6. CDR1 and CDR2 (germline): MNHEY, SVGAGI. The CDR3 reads CASSYRGQGSNYGYTF. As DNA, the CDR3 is TGTGCCAGCAGTTACCGCGGACAGGGTAGTAACTATGGCTACACCTTC.

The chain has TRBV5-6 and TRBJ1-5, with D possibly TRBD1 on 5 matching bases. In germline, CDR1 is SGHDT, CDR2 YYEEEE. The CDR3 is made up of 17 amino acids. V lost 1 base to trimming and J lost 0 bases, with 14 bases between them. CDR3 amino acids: CASSLRTGLPSNQPQHF. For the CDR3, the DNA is TGTGCCAGCAGCTTGAGGACGGGACTCCCTAGCAATCAGCCCCAGCATTTT.

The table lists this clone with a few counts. In DNA, the CDR3 is TGTGCCAGCAGTGATACAGGGGAAGATACGCAGTATTTT. Translated, it gives CASSDTGEDTQYF. The chain employs TRBV25-1 and TRBJ2-3; 7 bases are shared with TRBD1. The CDR3 extends over 13 amino acids. Losses at the gene ends were 3 bases for V and 5 bases for J; bases not matched to a gene: 2. CDR1 is MGHDK, CDR2 SYGVNS, per germline.

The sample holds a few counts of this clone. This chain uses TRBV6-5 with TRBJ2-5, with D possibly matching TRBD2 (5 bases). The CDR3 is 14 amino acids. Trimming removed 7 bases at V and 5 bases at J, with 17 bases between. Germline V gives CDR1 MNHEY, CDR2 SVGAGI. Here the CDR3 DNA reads TGTGCCAGCATGCGAGGGCGTCGTCGCGAGACCCAGTACTTC. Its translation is CASMRGRRRETQYF.

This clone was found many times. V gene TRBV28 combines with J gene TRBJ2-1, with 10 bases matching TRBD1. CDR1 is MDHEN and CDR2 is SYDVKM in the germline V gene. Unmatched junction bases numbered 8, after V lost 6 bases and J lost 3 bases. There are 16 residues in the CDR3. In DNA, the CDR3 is TGTGCCAGCAGCCGAGACAGGGGGCCTTACTACAATGAGCAGTTCTTC. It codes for CASSRDRGPYYNEQFF.

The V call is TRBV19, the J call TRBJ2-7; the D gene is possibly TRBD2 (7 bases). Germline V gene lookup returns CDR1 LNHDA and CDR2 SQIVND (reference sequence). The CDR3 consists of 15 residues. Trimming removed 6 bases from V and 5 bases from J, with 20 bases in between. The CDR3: CASSSQGGGADEQYF. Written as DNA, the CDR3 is TGTGCCAGTAGCTCCCAAGGAGGGGGGGCCGACGAGCAGTACTTC.

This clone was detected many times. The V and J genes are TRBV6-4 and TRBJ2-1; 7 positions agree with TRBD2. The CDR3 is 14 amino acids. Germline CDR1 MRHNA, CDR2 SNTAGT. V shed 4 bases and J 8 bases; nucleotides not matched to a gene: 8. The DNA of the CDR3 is TGTGCCAGCAGTGCTAGAGGGGAGGGAGATGAGCAGTTCTTC. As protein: CASSARGEGDEQFF.

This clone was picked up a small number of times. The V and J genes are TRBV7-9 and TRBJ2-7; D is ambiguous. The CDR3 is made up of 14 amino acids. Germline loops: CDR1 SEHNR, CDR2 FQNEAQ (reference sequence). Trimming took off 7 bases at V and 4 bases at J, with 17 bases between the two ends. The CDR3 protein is CASMGQWPNYEQYF. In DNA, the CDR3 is TGTGCCAGCATGGGCCAGTGGCCTAATTACGAGCAGTACTTC.

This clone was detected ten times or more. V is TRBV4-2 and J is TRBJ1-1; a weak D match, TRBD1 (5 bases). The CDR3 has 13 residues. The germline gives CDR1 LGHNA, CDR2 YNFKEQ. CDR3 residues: CAGSHGGDTEAFF. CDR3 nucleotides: TGTGCGGGGAGCCATGGAGGGGACACTGAAGCTTTCTTT.

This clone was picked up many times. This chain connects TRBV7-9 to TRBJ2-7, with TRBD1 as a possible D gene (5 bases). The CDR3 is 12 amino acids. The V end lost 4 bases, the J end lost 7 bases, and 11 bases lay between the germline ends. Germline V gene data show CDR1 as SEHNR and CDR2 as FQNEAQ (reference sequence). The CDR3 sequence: CASSSHQGEQYF. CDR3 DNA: TGTGCCAGCAGCTCGCACCAGGGAGAGCAGTACTTC.

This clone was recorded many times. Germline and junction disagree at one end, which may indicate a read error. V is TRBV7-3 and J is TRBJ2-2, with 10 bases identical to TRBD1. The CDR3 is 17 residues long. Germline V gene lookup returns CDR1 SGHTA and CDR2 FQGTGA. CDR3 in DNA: TGTGCCAGCAGCGCCCCCACGACAGGGGGCTTAACCGGCGAGCTGTTTTTT. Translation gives CASSAPTTGGLTGELFF. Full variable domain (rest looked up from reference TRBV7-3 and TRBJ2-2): GAGVSQTPSNKVTEKGKYVELRCDPISGHTALYWYRQSLGQGPEFLIYFQGTGAADDSGLPNDRFFAVRPEGSVSTLKIQRTERGDSAVYLCASSAPTTGGLTGELFFGEGSRLTVL.

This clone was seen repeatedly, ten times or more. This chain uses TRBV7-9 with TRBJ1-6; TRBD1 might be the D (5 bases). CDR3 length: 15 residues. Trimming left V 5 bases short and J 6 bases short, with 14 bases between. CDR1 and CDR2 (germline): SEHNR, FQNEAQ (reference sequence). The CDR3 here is CASSLEAGLNSPLHF. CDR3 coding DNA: TGTGCCAGCAGCCTTGAGGCGGGGCTTAATTCACCCCTCCACTTT.

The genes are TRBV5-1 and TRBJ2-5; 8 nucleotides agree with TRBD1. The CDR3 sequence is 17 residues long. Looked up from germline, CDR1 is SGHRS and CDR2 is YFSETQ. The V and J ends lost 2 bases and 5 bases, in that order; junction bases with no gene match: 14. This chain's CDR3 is CASSLGFRQGARETQYF. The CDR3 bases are TGCGCCAGCAGCTTAGGGTTCCGGCAGGGGGCAAGGGAGACCCAGTACTTC.

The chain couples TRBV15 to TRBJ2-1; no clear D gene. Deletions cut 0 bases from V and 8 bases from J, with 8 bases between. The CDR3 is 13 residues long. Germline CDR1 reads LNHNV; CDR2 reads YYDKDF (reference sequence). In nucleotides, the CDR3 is TGTGCCACCAGCAGAGACCCAAATGATGAGCAGTTCTTC. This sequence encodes CATSRDPNDEQFF.

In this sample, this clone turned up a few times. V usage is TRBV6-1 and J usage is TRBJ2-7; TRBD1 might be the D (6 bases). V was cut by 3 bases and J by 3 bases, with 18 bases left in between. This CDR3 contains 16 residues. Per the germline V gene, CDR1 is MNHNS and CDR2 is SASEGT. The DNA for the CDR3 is TGTGCCAGCAGTGAGGCTTATTGGGACACCGGCTACGAGCAGTACTTC. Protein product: CASSEAYWDTGYEQYF.

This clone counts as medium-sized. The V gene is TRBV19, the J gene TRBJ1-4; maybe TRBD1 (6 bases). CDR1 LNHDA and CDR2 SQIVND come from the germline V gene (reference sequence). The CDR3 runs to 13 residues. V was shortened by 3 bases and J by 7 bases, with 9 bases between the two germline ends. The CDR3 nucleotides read TGTGCCAGTAGTATCACAGGGTCTGAAAAACTGTTTTTT. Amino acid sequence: CASSITGSEKLFF.

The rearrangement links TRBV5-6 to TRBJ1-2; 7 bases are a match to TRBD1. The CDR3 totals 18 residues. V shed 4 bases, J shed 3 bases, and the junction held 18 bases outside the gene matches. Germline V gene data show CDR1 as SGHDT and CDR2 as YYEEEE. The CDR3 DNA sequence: TGTGCCAGCAGCACCCGGACAGGACGTTTGGGCCGGGACTATGGCTACACCTTC. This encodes CASSTRTGRLGRDYGYTF.

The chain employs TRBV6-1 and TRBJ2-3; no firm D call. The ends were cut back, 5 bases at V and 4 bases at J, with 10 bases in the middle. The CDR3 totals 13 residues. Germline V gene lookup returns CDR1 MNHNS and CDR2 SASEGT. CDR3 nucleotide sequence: TGTGCCAGCAGTCCAGTGGCTCCAGATACGCAGTATTTT. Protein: CASSPVAPDTQYF.

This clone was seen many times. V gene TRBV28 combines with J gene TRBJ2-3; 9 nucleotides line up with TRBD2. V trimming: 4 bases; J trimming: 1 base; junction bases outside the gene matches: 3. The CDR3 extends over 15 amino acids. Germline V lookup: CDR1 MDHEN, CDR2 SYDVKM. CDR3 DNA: TGTGCCAGCAGTTCGCTAGCGGGGCGCACAGATACGCAGTATTTT. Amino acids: CASSSLAGRTDTQYF.

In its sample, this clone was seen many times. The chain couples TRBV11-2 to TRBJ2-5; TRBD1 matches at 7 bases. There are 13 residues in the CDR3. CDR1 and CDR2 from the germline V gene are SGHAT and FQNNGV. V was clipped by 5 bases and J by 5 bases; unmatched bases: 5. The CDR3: CASSRGGGETQYF. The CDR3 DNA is TGTGCCAGCAGCCGAGGGGGCGGTGAGACCCAGTACTTC.

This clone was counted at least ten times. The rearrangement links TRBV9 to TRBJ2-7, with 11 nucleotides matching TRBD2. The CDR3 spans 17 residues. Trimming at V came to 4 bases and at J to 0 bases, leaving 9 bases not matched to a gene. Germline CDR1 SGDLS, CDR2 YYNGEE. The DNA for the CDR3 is TGTGCCAGCAGCCCCCTCATAGCGGGGGGGAGCTCCTACGAGCAGTACTTC. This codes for CASSPLIAGGSSYEQYF.